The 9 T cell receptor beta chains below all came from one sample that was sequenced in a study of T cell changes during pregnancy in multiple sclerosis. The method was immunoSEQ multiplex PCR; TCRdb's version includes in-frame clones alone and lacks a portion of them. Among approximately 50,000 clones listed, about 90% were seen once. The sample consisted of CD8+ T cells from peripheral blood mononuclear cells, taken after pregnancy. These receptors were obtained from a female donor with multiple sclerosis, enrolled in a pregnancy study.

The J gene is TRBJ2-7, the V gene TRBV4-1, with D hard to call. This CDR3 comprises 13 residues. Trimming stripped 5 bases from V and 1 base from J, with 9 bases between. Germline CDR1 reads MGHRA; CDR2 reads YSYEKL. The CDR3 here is CASSYRESYEQYF. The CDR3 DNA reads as TGCGCCAGCAGCTACCGTGAGTCCTACGAGCAGTACTTC.

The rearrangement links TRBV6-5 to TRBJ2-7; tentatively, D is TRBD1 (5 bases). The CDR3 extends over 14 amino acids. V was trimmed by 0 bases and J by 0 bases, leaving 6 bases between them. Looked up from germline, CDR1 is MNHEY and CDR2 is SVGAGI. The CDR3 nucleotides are TGTGCCAGCAGTTACTCAGACAGCTCCTACGAGCAGTACTTC. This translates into CASSYSDSSYEQYF.

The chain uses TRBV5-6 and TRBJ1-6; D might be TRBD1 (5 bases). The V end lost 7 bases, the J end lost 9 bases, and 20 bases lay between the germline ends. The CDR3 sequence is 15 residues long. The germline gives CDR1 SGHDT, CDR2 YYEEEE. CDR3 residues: CASHEWQFRASPLHF. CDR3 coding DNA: TGTGCCAGCCATGAATGGCAGTTCAGGGCTTCACCCCTCCACTTT.

As DNA, the CDR3 is TGTGCCAGCAGGCAGGGAATTTCCTACGAGCAGTACTTC. Residues: CASRQGISYEQYF. The chain is built from TRBV27 and TRBJ2-7, with D possibly being TRBD1 (5 bases). The CDR3 spans 13 residues. CDR1 MNHEY and CDR2 SMNVEV come from the germline V gene (reference sequence). Trimming removed 6 bases at V and 1 base at J, with 10 bases between.

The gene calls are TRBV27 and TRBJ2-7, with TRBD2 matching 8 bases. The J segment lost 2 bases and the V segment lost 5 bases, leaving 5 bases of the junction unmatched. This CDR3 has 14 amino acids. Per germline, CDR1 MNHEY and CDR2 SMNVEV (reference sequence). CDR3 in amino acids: CASSPLGLAYEQYF. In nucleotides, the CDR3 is TGTGCCAGCAGTCCCCTGGGACTAGCCTACGAGCAGTACTTC.

The CDR3 bases are TGTGCCAGCAGCTTAAGTAGCGGGGAACTGAATGAGCAGTTCTTC. It translates to CASSLSSGELNEQFF. The chain links TRBV7-9 to TRBJ2-1; 8 bases align to TRBD2. This CDR3 is 15 amino acids long. CDR1 is SEHNR, CDR2 FQNEAQ, per germline (reference sequence). V gave up 2 bases and J gave up 7 bases; unmatched junction bases: 7.

The CDR3 sequence: CASSPTGFPQETQYF. The CDR3 DNA is TGTGCCAGCAGCCCGACGGGGTTCCCTCAAGAGACCCAGTACTTC. The chain couples TRBV9 to TRBJ2-5, with D perhaps matching TRBD2 (5 bases). CDR3 size: 15 residues. CDR1 and CDR2 from the germline V gene are SGDLS and YYNGEE. V lost 4 bases to trimming and J lost 2 bases, with 15 bases between them.

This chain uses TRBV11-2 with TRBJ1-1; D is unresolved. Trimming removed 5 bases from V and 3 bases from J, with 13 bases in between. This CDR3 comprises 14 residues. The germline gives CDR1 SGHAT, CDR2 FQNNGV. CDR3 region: CASSPRGGYTEAFF. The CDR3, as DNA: TGTGCCAGCAGCCCCCGAGGTGGGTACACTGAAGCTTTCTTT.

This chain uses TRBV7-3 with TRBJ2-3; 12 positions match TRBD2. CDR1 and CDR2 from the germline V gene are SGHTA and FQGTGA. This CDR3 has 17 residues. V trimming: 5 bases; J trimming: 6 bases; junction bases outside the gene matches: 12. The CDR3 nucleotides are TGTGCCAGCAGCCTCCCCTCTAGCGGGGGGGCGTCGGATACGCAGTATTTT. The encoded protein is CASSLPSSGGASDTQYF.